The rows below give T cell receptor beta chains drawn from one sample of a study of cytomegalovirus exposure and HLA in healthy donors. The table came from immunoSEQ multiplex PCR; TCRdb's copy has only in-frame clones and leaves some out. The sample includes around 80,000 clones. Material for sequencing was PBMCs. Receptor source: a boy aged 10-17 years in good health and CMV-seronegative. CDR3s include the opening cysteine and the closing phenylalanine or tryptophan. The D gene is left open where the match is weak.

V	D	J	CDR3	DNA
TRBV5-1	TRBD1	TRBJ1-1	CASSSGQAYEAFF	TGCGCCAGCAGCTCCGGACAGGCCTATGAAGCTTTCTTT
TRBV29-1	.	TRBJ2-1	CSVGLLSMDEQFF	TGCAGCGTTGGACTCCTTTCGATGGATGAGCAGTTCTTC
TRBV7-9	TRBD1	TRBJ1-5	CASSSWTGGNQPQHF	TGTGCCAGCAGCTCCTGGACAGGGGGCAATCAGCCCCAGCATTTT
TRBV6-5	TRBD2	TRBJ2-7	CASSYWASGSGEQYF	TGTGCCAGCAGTTACTGGGCTAGCGGGAGTGGCGAGCAGTACTTC
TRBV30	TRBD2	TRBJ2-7	CAWSGGKGYRRSAYEQYF	TGTGCCTGGAGCGGGGGGAAAGGGTACCGGCGGAGCGCCTACGAGCAGTACTTC
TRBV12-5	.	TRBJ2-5	CASGARGINTMETQYF	TGTGCTAGTGGTGCTCGCGGGATCAACACCATGGAGACCCAGTACTTC
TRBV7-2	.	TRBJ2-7	CASSLSVGQPNSYEQYF	TGTGCCAGCAGCTTGAGTGTTGGACAACCTAACTCCTACGAGCAGTACTTC
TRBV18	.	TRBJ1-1	CASSPPDRMNTEAFF	TGTGCCAGCTCACCCCCCGACAGAATGAACACTGAAGCTTTCTTT
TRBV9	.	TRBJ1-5	CAGSERGVNQPQHF	TGTGCCGGCAGCGAGCGGGGCGTCAATCAGCCCCAGCATTTT
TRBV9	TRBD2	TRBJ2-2	CASSLAGGSTGELFF	TGTGCCAGCAGTCTAGCGGGGGGGTCCACCGGGGAGCTGTTTTTT
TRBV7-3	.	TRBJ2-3	CASRSAGTDTQYF	TGTGCCAGCAGATCGGCGGGCACAGATACGCAGTATTTT
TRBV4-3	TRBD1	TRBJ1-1	CASSQDFSGTGKAFF	TGCGCCAGCAGCCAAGATTTCTCCGGGACAGGGAAGGCTTTCTTT
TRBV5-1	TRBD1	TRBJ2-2	CASSFTGTATLGELFF	TGCGCCAGCAGCTTTACCGGGACAGCTACCTTGGGGGAGCTGTTTTTT
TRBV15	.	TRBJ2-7	CATSRPGLTSYEQYF	TGTGCCACCAGTCGTCCGGGACTCACTTCCTACGAGCAGTACTTC
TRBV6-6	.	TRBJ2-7	CASSYKPGLEAYF	TGTGCCAGCAGTTATAAACCGGGACTCGAAGCGTACTTC
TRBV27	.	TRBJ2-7	CASSYANRNYEQYF	TGTGCCAGCAGTTATGCGAACAGGAACTACGAGCAGTACTTC
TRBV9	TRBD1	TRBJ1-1	CASSTGDRLNTEAFF	TGTGCCAGCAGCACAGGGGACAGATTGAACACTGAAGCTTTCTTT
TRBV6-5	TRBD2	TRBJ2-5	CASSYAGEETQYF	TGTGCCAGCAGTTACGCGGGAGAAGAGACCCAGTACTTC
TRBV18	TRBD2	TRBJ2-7	CASSPPNSGSYEQYF	TGTGCCAGCTCACCACCGAATAGCGGGAGCTACGAGCAGTACTTC
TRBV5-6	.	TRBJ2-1	CASSRVVGGWQRSPNEQFF	TGTGCCAGCAGCCGAGTGGTGGGAGGCTGGCAGAGGTCACCAAATGAGCAGTTCTTC
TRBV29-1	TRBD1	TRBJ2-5	CSSVRTGKETQYF	TGCAGCTCTGTGCGGACAGGGAAAGAGACCCAGTACTTC
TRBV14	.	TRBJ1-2	CASRFGSGFGGYTF	TGTGCCAGCAGATTCGGGTCGGGGTTTGGTGGCTACACCTTC
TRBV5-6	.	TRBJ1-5	CASSFGTNSNQPQHF	TGTGCCAGCAGCTTCGGGACAAATAGCAATCAGCCCCAGCATTTT
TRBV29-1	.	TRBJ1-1	CSVYGTTNTEAFF	TGCAGCGTGTACGGCACTACGAACACTGAAGCTTTCTTT
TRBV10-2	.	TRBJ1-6	CASSPRTANNSPLHF	TGCGCCAGCAGCCCCCGGACAGCTAATAATTCACCCCTCCACTTT
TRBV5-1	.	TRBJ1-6	CASSLNLHSPLHF	TGCGCCAGCAGCTTAAATCTCCATTCACCCCTCCACTTT
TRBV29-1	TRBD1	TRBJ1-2	CSVEDPGQGYFYGYTF	TGCAGCGTTGAAGATCCCGGACAGGGGTACTTCTATGGCTACACCTTC
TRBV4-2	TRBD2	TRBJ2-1	CASSQDASGGASEQFF	TGTGCCAGCAGCCAAGATGCTAGCGGGGGGGCCAGTGAGCAGTTCTTC
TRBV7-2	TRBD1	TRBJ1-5	CASSFPRTGRSNQPQHF	TGTGCCAGCAGCTTTCCAAGGACAGGGAGAAGCAATCAGCCCCAGCATTTT
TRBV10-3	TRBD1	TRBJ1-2	CAINGPGGSGGYTF	TGTGCCATCAACGGGCCAGGGGGCTCTGGTGGCTACACCTTC
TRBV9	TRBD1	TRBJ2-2	CASSLAGTANTGELFF	TGTGCCAGCAGCCTGGCTGGGACAGCGAACACCGGGGAGCTGTTTTTT
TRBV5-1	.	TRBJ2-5	CASSLGGSQETQYF	TGCGCCAGCAGCTTGGGTGGGAGTCAAGAGACCCAGTACTTC
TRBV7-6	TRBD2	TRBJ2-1	CASSLSGGAYNEQFF	TGTGCCAGCAGCTTAAGCGGGGGGGCCTACAATGAGCAGTTCTTC
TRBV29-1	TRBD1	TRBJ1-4	CSVALTGENEKLFF	TGCAGCGTTGCCTTGACAGGGGAAAATGAAAAACTGTTTTTT
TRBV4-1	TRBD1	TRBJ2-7	CASSHRQGSYEQYF	TGCGCCAGCAGCCACCGACAGGGATCCTACGAGCAGTACTTC
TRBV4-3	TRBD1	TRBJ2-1	CASSQNYRGSYNEQFF	TGCGCCAGCAGCCAAAACTACAGGGGCTCCTACAATGAGCAGTTCTTC
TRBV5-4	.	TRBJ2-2	CASSFGGDTGELFF	TGTGCCAGCAGCTTTGGCGGGGACACCGGGGAGCTGTTTTTT
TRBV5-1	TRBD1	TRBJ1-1	CASSLGDRALNTEAFF	TGCGCCAGCAGCTTGGGAGACAGGGCCTTGAACACTGAAGCTTTCTTT
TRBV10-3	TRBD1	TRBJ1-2	CAISGEGAPSGYTF	TGTGCCATCAGTGGAGAGGGGGCGCCGAGTGGCTACACCTTC
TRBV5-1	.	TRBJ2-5	CASSQGRGASEQETQYF	TGCGCCAGCAGCCAAGGTCGGGGGGCTAGCGAACAAGAGACCCAGTACTTC
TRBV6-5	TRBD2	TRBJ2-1	CASSYEALAANEQFF	TGTGCCAGCAGTTACGAGGCACTAGCGGCGAATGAGCAGTTCTTC
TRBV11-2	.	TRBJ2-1	CASSLGVSDNEQFF	TGTGCCAGCAGCTTGGGCGTCTCCGACAATGAGCAGTTCTTC